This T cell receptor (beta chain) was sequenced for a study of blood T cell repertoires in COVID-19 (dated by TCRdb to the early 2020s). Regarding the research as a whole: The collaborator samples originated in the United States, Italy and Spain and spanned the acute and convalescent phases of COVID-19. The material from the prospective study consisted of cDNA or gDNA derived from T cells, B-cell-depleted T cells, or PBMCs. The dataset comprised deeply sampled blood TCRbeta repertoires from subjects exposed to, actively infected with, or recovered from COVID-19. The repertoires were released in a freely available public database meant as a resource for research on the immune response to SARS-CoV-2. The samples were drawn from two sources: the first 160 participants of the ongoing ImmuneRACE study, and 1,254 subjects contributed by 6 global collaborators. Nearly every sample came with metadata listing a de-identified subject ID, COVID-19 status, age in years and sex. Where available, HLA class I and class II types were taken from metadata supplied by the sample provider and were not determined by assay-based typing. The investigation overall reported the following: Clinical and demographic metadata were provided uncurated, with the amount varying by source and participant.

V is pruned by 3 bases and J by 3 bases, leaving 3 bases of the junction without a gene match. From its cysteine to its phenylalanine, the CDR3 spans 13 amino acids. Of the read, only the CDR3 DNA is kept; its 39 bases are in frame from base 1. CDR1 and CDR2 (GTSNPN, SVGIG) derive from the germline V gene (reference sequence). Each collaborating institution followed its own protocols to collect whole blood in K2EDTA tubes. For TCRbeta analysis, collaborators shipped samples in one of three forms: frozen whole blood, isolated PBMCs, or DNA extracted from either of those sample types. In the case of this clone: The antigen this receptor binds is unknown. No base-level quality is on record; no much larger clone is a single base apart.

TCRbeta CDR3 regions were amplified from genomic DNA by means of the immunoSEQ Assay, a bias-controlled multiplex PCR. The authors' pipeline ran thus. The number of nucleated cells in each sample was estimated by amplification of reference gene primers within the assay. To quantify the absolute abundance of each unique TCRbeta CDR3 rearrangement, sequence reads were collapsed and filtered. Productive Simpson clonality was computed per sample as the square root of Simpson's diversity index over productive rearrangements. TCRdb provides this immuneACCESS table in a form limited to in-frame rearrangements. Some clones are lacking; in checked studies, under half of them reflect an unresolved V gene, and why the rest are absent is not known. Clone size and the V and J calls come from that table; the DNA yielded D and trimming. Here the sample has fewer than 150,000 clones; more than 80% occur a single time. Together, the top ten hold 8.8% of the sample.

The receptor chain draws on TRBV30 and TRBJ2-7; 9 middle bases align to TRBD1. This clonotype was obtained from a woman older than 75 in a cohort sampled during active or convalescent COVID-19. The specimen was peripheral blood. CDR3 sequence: CAWRRQGVYEQYF. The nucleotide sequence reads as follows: TGTGCCTGGAGAAGACAGGGGGTCTACGAGCAGTACTTC.